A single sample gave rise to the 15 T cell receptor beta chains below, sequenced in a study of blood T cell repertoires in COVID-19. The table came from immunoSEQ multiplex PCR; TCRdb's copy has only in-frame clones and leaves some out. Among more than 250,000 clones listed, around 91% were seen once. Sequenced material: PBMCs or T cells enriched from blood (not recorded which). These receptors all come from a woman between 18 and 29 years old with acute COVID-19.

The CDR3 protein is CATSRRGLAETYNEQFF. The CDR3, as DNA: TGTGCCACCAGCAGGAGGGGCCTAGCGGAGACCTACAATGAGCAGTTCTTC. This rearrangement joins TRBV15 to TRBJ2-1, with 7 bases lining up with TRBD2. Germline CDR1 reads LNHNV; CDR2 reads YYDKDF (reference sequence). This CDR3 contains 17 residues. Trimming at V came to 3 bases and at J to 2 bases, leaving 10 bases not matched to a gene.

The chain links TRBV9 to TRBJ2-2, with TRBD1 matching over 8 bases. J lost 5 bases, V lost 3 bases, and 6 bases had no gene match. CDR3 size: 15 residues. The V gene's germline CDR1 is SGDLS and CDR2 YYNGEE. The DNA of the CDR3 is TGTGCCAGCAGCGGTGGACAGGGTTGGACCGGGGAGCTGTTTTTT. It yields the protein CASSGGQGWTGELFF.

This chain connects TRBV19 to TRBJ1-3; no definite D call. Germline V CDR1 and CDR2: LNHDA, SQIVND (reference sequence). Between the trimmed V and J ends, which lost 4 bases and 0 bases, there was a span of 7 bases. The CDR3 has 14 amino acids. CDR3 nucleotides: TGTGCCAGTAGTAAGGGAGGCTCTGGAAACACCATATATTTT. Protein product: CASSKGGSGNTIYF.

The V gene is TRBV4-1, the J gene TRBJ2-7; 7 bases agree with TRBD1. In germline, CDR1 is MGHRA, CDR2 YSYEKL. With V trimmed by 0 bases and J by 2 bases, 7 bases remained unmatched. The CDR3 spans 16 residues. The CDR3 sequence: CASSQEPGQATYEQYF. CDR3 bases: TGCGCCAGCAGCCAAGAACCAGGACAGGCGACCTACGAGCAGTACTTC.

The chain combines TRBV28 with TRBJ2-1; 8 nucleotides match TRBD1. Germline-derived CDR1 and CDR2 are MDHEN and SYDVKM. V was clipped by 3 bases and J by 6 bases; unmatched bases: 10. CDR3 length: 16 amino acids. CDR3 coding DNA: TGTGCCAGCAGTTTGACGCGGGGACAGGCTAGCAATGAGCAGTTCTTC. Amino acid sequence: CASSLTRGQASNEQFF.

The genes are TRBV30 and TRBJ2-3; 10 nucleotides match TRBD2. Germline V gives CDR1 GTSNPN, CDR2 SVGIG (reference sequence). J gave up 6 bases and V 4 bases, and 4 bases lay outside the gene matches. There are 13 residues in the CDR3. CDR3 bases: TGTGCCTGGACTAGCGGGAGTGGCGATACGCAGTATTTT. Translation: CAWTSGSGDTQYF.

This CDR3 is CASSSDGSGYNEQFF. The CDR3 coding sequence is TGTGCCAGCAGCTCAGATGGGAGTGGGTACAATGAGCAGTTCTTC. The chain combines TRBV11-2 with TRBJ2-1; D may be TRBD2 (5 bases). The V gene's germline CDR1 is SGHAT and CDR2 FQNNGV. The CDR3 runs to 15 residues. V was shortened by 4 bases and J by 4 bases, with 14 bases between the two germline ends.

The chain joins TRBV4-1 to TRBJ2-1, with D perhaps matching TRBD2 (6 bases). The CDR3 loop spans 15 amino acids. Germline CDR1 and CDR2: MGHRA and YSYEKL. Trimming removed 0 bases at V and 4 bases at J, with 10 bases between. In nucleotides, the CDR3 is TGCGCCAGCAGCCAAGAAACGGGAGTATACAATGAGCAGTTCTTC. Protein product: CASSQETGVYNEQFF.

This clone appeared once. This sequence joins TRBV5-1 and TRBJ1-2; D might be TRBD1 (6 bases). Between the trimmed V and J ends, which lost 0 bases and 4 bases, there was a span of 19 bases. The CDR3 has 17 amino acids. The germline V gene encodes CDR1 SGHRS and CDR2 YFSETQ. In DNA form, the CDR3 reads TGCGCCAGCAGCTTGGCCGCGGACAGTCAAACGCTCTATGGCTACACCTTC. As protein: CASSLAADSQTLYGYTF.

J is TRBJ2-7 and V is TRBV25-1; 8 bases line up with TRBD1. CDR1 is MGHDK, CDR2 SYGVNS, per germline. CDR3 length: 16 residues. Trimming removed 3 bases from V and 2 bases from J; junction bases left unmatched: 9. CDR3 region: CASSDSDRGRPYEQYF. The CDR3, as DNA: TGTGCCAGCAGTGACTCCGACAGGGGACGGCCCTACGAGCAGTACTTC.

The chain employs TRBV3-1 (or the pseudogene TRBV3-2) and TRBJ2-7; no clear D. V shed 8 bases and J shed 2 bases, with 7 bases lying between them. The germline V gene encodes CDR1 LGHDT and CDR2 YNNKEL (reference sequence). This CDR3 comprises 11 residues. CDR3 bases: TGTGCCAGCCGTGGAGCCTACGAGCAGTACTTC. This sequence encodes CASRGAYEQYF.

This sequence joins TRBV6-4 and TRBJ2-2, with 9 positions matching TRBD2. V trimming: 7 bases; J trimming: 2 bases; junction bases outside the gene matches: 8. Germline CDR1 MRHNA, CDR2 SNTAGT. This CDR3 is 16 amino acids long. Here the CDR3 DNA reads TGTGCCAGCACCAATTCTAGCGGGATTAACACCGGGGAGCTGTTTTTT. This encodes CASTNSSGINTGELFF.

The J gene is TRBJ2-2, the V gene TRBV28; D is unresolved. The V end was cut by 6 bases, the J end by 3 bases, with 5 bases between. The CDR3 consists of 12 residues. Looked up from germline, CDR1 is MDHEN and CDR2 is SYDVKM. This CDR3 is CASSRDTGELFF. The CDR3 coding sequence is TGTGCCAGCAGCCGAGACACCGGGGAGCTGTTTTTT. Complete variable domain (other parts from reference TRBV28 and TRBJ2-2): DVKVTQSSRYLVKRTGEKVFLECVQDMDHENMFWYRQDPGLGLRLIYFSYDVKMKEKGDIPEGYSVSREKKERFSLILESASTNQTSMYLCASSRDTGELFFGEGSRLTVL.

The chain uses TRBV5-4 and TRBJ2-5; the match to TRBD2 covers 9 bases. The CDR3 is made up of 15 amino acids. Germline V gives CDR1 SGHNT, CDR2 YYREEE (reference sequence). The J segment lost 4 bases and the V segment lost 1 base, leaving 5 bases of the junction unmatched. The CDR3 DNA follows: TGTGCCAGCAGCTTGAAGCGGGAGGTAGGAGAGACCCAGTACTTC. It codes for CASSLKREVGETQYF.

The chain's CDR3 is CACRLAGGRYEQYF. CDR3 DNA: TGTGCCTGCAGACTAGCGGGAGGCCGCTACGAGCAGTACTTC. The chain recombines TRBV30 with TRBJ2-7; TRBD2 aligns across 13 bases. Germline V lookup: CDR1 GTSNPN, CDR2 SVGIG (reference sequence). Germline trimming cut 6 bases from V and 3 bases from J; bases unmatched to any gene: 5. The CDR3 runs to 14 residues.